A selection of T cell receptor beta chains follows, all from one sample in a study of blood T cell repertoires in COVID-19. Profiled with immunoSEQ multiplex PCR; TCRdb holds only in-frame clones, not every one. The repertoire holds approximately 260,000 clones, with 90% as singletons. The sequencing input was peripheral blood. These TCRs come from a woman aged 55-70 years with COVID-19, enrolled during active disease. The CDR3 runs from the conserved cysteine through the conserved F or W. The order of the fields is V gene, J gene, D gene, CDR3 protein. A D gene is named only where the DNA matches it firmly.

>TRBV5-5|TRBJ2-7|.
CASSLADTLRYEQYF
>TRBV19|TRBJ1-4|.
CATRQVGINEKLFF
>TRBV18|TRBJ1-5|.
CASSLSNQPQHF
>TRBV7-2|TRBJ1-5|TRBD1
CASSFRTGGDQPQHF
>TRBV7-8|TRBJ2-1|TRBD2
CASSSLSAGGYNEQFF
>TRBV11-2|TRBJ1-3|.
CASSLRGGSGNTIYF
>TRBV19|TRBJ2-7|TRBD1
CASSMRDRVYEQYF
>TRBV6-6|TRBJ1-3|TRBD1
CASSRQGLSSGNTIYF
>TRBV6-5|TRBJ2-3|.
CASLPGLSVDTQYF
>TRBV5-6|TRBJ1-2|TRBD1
CASADRDYGYTF
>TRBV7-3|TRBJ1-6|.
CARGQSSYNSPLHF
>TRBV6-5|TRBJ2-1|TRBD2
CASTRGGAYNEQFF
>TRBV3-1/TRBV3-2|TRBJ1-1|.
CASSQVGGARTEAFF
>TRBV7-6|TRBJ2-5|TRBD1
CASRPGTVGETQYF
>TRBV6-5|TRBJ1-1|.
CASKGLGYSGEAFF
>TRBV19|TRBJ1-2|.
CASSMFRTGGYTF
>TRBV7-6|TRBJ2-2|.
CASSLAPGENTGELFF
>TRBV27|TRBJ2-2|.
CASSIQGGRVTGELFF